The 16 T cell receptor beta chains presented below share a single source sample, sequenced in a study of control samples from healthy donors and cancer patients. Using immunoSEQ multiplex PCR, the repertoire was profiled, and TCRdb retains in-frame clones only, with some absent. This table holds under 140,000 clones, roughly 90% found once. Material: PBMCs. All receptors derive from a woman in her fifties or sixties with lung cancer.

The CDR3 protein is CASSVGQGVGEQYF. The CDR3 DNA sequence: TGTGCCAGCAGCGTCGGACAGGGGGTAGGCGAGCAGTACTTC. The chain is built from TRBV9 and TRBJ2-7; 10 nucleotides line up with TRBD1. J gave up 6 bases and V 2 bases, and 5 bases lay outside the gene matches. The CDR3 covers 14 residues. Germline lookup yields CDR1 SGDLS and CDR2 YYNGEE. The full variable domain, in which reference TRBV9 and TRBJ2-7 provide the parts outside the CDR3, is DSGVTQTPKHLITATGQRVTLRCSPRSGDLSVYWYQQSLDQGLQFLIQYYNGEERAKGNILERFSAQQFPDLHSELNLSSLELGDSALYFCASSVGQGVGEQYFGPGTRLTVT.

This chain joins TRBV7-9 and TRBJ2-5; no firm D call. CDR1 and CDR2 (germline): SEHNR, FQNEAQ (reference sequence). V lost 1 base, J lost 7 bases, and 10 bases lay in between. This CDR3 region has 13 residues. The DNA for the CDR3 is TGTGCCAGCAGCTTAGAAGGGTACGGGACCCAGTACTTC. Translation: CASSLEGYGTQYF.

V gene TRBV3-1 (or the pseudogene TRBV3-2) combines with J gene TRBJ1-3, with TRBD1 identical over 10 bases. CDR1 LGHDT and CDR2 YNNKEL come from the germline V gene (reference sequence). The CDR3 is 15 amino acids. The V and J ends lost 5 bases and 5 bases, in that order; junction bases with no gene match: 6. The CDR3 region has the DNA TGTGCCAGCAGCGAAGGACAGGGGGTAAGAAACACCATATATTTT. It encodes CASSEGQGVRNTIYF.

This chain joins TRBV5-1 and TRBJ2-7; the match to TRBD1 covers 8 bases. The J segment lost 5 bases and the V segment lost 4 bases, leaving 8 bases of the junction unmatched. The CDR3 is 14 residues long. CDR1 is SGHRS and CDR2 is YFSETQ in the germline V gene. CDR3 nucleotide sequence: TGCGCCAGCAGCCTTTTGGACAGGGTCGACGAGCAGTACTTC. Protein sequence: CASSLLDRVDEQYF.

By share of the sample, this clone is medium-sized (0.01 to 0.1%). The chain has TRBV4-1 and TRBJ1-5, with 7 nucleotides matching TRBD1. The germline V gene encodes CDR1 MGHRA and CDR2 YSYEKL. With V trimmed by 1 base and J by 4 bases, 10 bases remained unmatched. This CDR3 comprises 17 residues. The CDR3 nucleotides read TGCGCCAGCAGCCAAGCCCCTTATAGGGGGCTTAATCAGCCCCAGCATTTT. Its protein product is CASSQAPYRGLNQPQHF.

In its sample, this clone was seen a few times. CDR3 in amino acids: CAISSGRSEAFF. The CDR3 bases are TGTGCCATATCGTCAGGGAGGTCTGAAGCTTTCTTT. The genes are TRBV10-3 and TRBJ1-1; D is possibly TRBD1 (5 bases). Germline CDR1 is ENHRY and CDR2 is SYGVKD. The CDR3 spans 12 residues. With 9 bases removed from V and 6 bases from J, the gap between germline ends came to 14 bases.

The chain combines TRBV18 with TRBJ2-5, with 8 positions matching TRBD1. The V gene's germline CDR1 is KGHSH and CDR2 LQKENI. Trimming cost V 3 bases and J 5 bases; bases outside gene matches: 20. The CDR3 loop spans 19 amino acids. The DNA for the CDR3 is TGTGCCAGCTCACCCCCTGATCCAAGAGACCAGGGGGCGCGGGAGACCCAGTACTTC. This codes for CASSPPDPRDQGARETQYF.

The CDR3 reads CASSYSTGGMNTEAFF. DNA of the CDR3: TGTGCCAGCAGTTACTCGACAGGGGGGATGAACACTGAAGCTTTCTTT. The V gene is TRBV6-6, the J gene TRBJ1-1, with 9 bases lining up with TRBD1. The CDR3 length is 16 residues. Trimming cost V 0 bases and J 0 bases; bases outside gene matches: 2. The germline CDR1 and CDR2 sequences are MNHNY and SVGAGI (reference sequence).

The CDR3 is CAISIGQNSNQPQHF. The CDR3 bases are TGTGCCATCAGTATTGGCCAGAATAGCAATCAGCCCCAGCATTTT. This chain joins TRBV10-3 and TRBJ1-5; D call uncertain. The V gene's germline CDR1 is ENHRY and CDR2 SYGVKD. The CDR3 consists of 15 residues. Trimming stripped 5 bases from V and 0 bases from J, with 11 bases between.

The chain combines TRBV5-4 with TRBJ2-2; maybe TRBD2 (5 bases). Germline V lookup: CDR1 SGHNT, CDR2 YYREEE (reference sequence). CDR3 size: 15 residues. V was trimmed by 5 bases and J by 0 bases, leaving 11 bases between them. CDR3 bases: TGTGCCAGCAGTCGAGACTATTCGAACACCGGGGAGCTGTTTTTT. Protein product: CASSRDYSNTGELFF.

The CDR3 nucleotides are TGTGCCAGCAGCTTAGGGACAGGGGGTGTCACTGAAGCTTTCTTT. This codes for CASSLGTGGVTEAFF. This chain connects TRBV7-2 to TRBJ1-1; 10 bases fit TRBD1. J lost 4 bases, V lost 1 base, and 3 bases had no gene match. This CDR3 spans 15 amino acids. Germline CDR1 reads SGHTA; CDR2 reads FQGNSA.

The CDR3: CASSRGPNTEAFF. DNA for the CDR3: TGCGCCAGCAGTAGGGGCCCAAACACTGAAGCTTTCTTT. The chain is built from TRBV4-1 and TRBJ1-1, with D possibly matching TRBD1 (5 bases). The CDR3 is 13 residues long. Trimming shortened V by 6 bases and J by 2 bases, and 10 bases separated the two germline ends. Germline V lookup: CDR1 MGHRA, CDR2 YSYEKL.

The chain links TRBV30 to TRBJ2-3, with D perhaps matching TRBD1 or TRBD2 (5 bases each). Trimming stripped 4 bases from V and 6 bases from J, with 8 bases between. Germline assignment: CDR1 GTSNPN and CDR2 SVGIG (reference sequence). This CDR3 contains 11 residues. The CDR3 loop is CAWTGLDTQYF. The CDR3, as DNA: TGTGCCTGGACGGGGCTTGATACGCAGTATTTT.

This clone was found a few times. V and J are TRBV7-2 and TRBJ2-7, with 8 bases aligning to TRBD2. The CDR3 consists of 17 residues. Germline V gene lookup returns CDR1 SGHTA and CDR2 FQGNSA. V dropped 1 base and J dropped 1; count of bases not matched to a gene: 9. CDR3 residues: CASSLVVAGLTSYEQYF. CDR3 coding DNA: TGTGCCAGCAGCTTAGTGGTAGCGGGACTCACTTCCTACGAGCAGTACTTC. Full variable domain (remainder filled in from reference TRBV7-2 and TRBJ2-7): GAGVSQSPSNKVTEKGKDVELRCDPISGHTALYWYRQSLGQGLEFLIYFQGNSAPDKSGLPSDRFSAERTGGSVSTLTIQRTQQEDSAVYLCASSLVVAGLTSYEQYFGPGTRLTVT.

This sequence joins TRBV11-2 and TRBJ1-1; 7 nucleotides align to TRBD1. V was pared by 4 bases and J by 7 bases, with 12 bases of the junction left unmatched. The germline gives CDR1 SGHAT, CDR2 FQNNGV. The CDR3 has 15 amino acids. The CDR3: CASSSQGVGGDEAFF. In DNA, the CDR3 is TGTGCCAGCAGCTCGCAGGGGGTAGGGGGCGATGAAGCTTTCTTT.

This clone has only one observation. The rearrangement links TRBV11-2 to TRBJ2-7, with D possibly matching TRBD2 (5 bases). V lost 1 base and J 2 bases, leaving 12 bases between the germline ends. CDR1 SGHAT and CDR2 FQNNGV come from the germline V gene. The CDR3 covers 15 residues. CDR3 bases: TGTGCCAGCAGCTTAGTTTCCCGGGGAACCTACGAGCAGTACTTC. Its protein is CASSLVSRGTYEQYF.